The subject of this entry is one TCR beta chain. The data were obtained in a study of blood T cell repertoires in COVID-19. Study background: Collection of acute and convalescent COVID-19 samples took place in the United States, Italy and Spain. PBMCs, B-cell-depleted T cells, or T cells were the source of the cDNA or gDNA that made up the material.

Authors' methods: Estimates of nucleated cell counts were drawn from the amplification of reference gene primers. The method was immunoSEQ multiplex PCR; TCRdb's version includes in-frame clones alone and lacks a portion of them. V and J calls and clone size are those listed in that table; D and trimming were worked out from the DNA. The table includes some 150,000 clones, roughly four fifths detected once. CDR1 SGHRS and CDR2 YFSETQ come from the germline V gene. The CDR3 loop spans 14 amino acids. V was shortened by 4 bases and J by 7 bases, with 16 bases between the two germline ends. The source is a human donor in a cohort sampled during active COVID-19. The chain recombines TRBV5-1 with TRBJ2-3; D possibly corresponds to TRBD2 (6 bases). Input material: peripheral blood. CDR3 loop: CASSLGTPGNTQYF. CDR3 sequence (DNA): TGCGCCAGCAGCCTCGGGACTCCGGGAAATACGCAGTATTTT.